Listed here are 29 T cell receptor beta chains from one sample, sequenced in a study of blood T cell repertoires in COVID-19. Using immunoSEQ multiplex PCR, the repertoire was profiled, and TCRdb retains in-frame clones only, with some absent. The sample lists about 280,000 clones, nearly 90% occurring once. The sample taken for sequencing was peripheral blood. These receptors came from a woman aged 25 to 39 with COVID-19, enrolled during active disease.

This chain links TRBV10-1 with TRBJ1-2; D call uncertain. Germline-derived CDR1 and CDR2 are WNHNN and SYGVQD (reference sequence). This CDR3 is built from 13 residues. The V end was cut by 3 bases, the J end by 8 bases, with 13 bases between. CDR3 in amino acids: CASSDSRTIGYTF. CDR3 in DNA: TGCGCCAGCAGTGATTCCCGGACTATAGGCTACACCTTC.

The chain joins TRBV3-1 (or the pseudogene TRBV3-2) to TRBJ2-7; no clear D gene. V lost 4 bases to trimming and J lost 4 bases, with 11 bases between them. The CDR3 loop spans 13 amino acids. Per the germline V gene, CDR1 is LGHDT and CDR2 is YNNKEL (reference sequence). Written as DNA, the CDR3 is TGTGCCAGCAGCCCCAGTTTGAATTACGAGCAGTACTTC. This codes for CASSPSLNYEQYF.

This chain links TRBV29-1 with TRBJ2-3; possibly TRBD2 for D (5 bases). The CDR3 length is 12 residues. The V and J ends lost 5 bases and 2 bases respectively, with 8 bases between them. The V gene's germline CDR1 is SQVTM and CDR2 ANQGSEA. In DNA, the CDR3 is TGCAGCGTTCTGGAGGACACAGATACGCAGTATTTT. It translates to CSVLEDTDTQYF.

The chain carries TRBV3-1 (or the pseudogene TRBV3-2) and TRBJ2-3; 8 nucleotides align to TRBD2. The ends lost 1 base at V and 3 bases at J; junction bases unmatched: 15. The CDR3 is 19 amino acids. The germline V gene encodes CDR1 LGHDT and CDR2 YNNKEL (reference sequence). The CDR3 sequence: CASSQVSEERGGGTDTQYF. The CDR3 DNA reads as TGTGCCAGCAGCCAAGTTAGTGAGGAACGGGGGGGAGGAACAGATACGCAGTATTTT.

This clone was observed a handful of times. The V call is TRBV28, the J call TRBJ1-2; D is unclear. V was shortened by 7 bases and J by 5 bases, with 23 bases between the two germline ends. The CDR3 contains 16 residues. Germline V CDR1 and CDR2: MDHEN, SYDVKM. In DNA, the CDR3 is TGTGCCAGCATTGACTATAGGGTCTATGGGATATATGGCTACACCTTC. This gives the protein CASIDYRVYGIYGYTF.

This chain uses TRBV27 with TRBJ2-1; the D gene is possibly TRBD1 (6 bases). V gave up 6 bases and J gave up 4 bases, with 16 bases separating them. The germline V gene encodes CDR1 MNHEY and CDR2 SMNVEV (reference sequence). The CDR3 covers 15 residues. CDR3 sequence: CASSARGHLYNEQFF. Here the CDR3 DNA reads TGTGCCAGCAGCGCCAGGGGCCATCTTTACAATGAGCAGTTCTTC.

J is TRBJ1-1 and V is TRBV5-4; 8 bases line up with TRBD1. V trimming: 0 bases; J trimming: 0 bases; junction bases outside the gene matches: 10. The V gene's germline CDR1 is SGHNT and CDR2 YYREEE (reference sequence). The CDR3 totals 18 residues. As DNA, the CDR3 is TGTGCCAGCAGCTTGGGGAATCCGGGACAGGCTATGAACACTGAAGCTTTCTTT. Amino acid sequence: CASSLGNPGQAMNTEAFF.

This chain uses TRBV12-3 or TRBV12-4 with TRBJ2-5; D might be TRBD2 (6 bases). With 5 bases removed from V and 5 bases from J, the gap between germline ends came to 12 bases. The CDR3 spans 13 residues. CDR3 coding DNA: TGTGCCAGCAGTCCCTCCCGGGGGGAGACCCAGTACTTC. Its translation: CASSPSRGETQYF.

V is TRBV5-1 and J is TRBJ2-7, with D hard to call. Germline loops: CDR1 SGHRS, CDR2 YFSETQ. The germline V and J ends were trimmed by 0 bases and 6 bases, with 10 bases remaining between them. The CDR3 covers 13 residues. The CDR3 bases are TGCGCCAGCAGCTTGGAACTAATTGGCGAGCAGTACTTC. Amino acid sequence: CASSLELIGEQYF.

The V call is TRBV6-4, the J call TRBJ1-6; D unclear. The CDR3 is made up of 14 amino acids. Per the germline V gene, CDR1 is MRHNA and CDR2 is SNTAGT. V lost 2 bases to trimming and J lost 12 bases, with 14 bases between them. CDR3 DNA sequence: TGTGCCAGCAGTGACGTTGGCCAGGTTGGACCCCTCCACTTT. This codes for CASSDVGQVGPLHF.

The chain links TRBV5-5 to TRBJ1-2, with a possible D match to TRBD1 (6 bases). CDR1 is SGHKS and CDR2 is YYEKEE in the germline V gene (reference sequence). Trimming removed 0 bases at V and 2 bases at J, with 11 bases between. The CDR3 is 15 residues long. The CDR3 DNA reads as TGTGCCAGCAGCTTGGGGCCTGGACAGAACTATGGCTACACCTTC. Translating it yields CASSLGPGQNYGYTF.

Only one count was recorded for this clone. This chain connects TRBV6-1 to TRBJ1-2; 8 positions agree with TRBD1. CDR1 and CDR2 (germline): MNHNS, SASEGT. J lost 4 bases, V lost 0 bases, and 7 bases had no gene match. The CDR3 totals 16 residues. The CDR3 protein is CASSEAATGARYGYTF. DNA for the CDR3: TGTGCCAGCAGTGAAGCAGCGACAGGGGCACGCTATGGCTACACCTTC.

The chain is built from TRBV19 and TRBJ1-5; TRBD1 might be the D (5 bases). This CDR3 is built from 16 residues. V lost 2 bases, J lost 0 bases, and 11 bases lay in between. Germline CDR1 is LNHDA and CDR2 is SQIVND (reference sequence). The CDR3 here is CASSITTRGSNQPQHF. The CDR3 DNA sequence: TGTGCCAGTAGTATAACAACAAGGGGTAGCAATCAGCCCCAGCATTTT.

Notes on this clone: Mismatch with germline at one junction end may stem from a read error. The genes are TRBV7-9 and TRBJ2-3; 8 bases line up with TRBD1. Germline-derived CDR1 and CDR2 are SEHNR and FQNEAQ (reference sequence). This CDR3 is 14 amino acids long. CDR3 amino acids: CASSLAGGTDTQYF. For the CDR3, the DNA is TGTGCCAGCAGCTTGGCAGGGGGCACGGATACGCAGTATTTT.

V and J are TRBV5-6 and TRBJ1-3; D may be TRBD1 (6 bases). V was shortened by 4 bases and J by 2 bases, with 16 bases between the two germline ends. The CDR3 extends over 16 amino acids. Germline CDR1 is SGHDT and CDR2 is YYEEEE. The CDR3 loop is CASSGGTGTAGNTIYF. CDR3 DNA: TGTGCCAGCAGCGGGGGCACGGGGACGGCTGGAAACACCATATATTTT.

Regarding this clone: Other DNA sequences within the sample encode an identical CDR3. The chain employs TRBV19 and TRBJ1-5; D perhaps matches TRBD1 (6 bases). Per germline, CDR1 LNHDA and CDR2 SQIVND (reference sequence). V lost 5 bases, J lost 0 bases, and 11 bases lay in between. This CDR3 region has 15 residues. The CDR3 DNA reads TGTGCCAGTAGTCCTGACAGGTATAGCAATCAGCCCCAGCATTTT. It codes for CASSPDRYSNQPQHF.

This clone was seen only once. This sequence joins TRBV6-6 and TRBJ2-1; 7 bases line up with TRBD2. Germline V gives CDR1 MNHNY, CDR2 SVGAGI (reference sequence). The V gene end was trimmed by 6 bases and the J gene end by 5 bases; junction bases not matched to a gene: 7. The CDR3 totals 14 residues. The CDR3, as DNA: TGTGCCAGCAGCTATCCGGGACTACACAATGAGCAGTTCTTC. Its protein is CASSYPGLHNEQFF.

The chain links TRBV23-1 to TRBJ2-7; maybe TRBD2 (6 bases). Being an ORF, TRBV23-1 has a function that is uncertain. V lost 3 bases and J lost 5, with 17 bases in between. This CDR3 is 15 amino acids long. The DNA of the CDR3 is TGCGCCAGCAGTCATGGTGAGGAGGGTTCGGACGAGCAGTACTTC. As protein: CASSHGEEGSDEQYF.

On this clone: Mismatch with germline at one junction end may stem from a read error. This sequence joins TRBV2 and TRBJ2-1; 9 bases are a match to TRBD1. The CDR3 extends over 12 amino acids. From germline, CDR1 is SNHLY and CDR2 FYNNEI. The CDR3 loop is CASRPNTGGSVF. The CDR3 bases are TGTGCCAGCAGGCCAAATACAGGGGGCTCGGTCTTC.

This clone was recorded a few times. The rearrangement links TRBV5-1 to TRBJ1-1, with no clear D. The CDR3 covers 14 residues. V was cut by 0 bases and J by 4 bases, with 10 bases left in between. From germline, CDR1 is SGHRS and CDR2 YFSETQ. The CDR3 spells CASSLARAGTEAFF. The CDR3, as DNA: TGCGCCAGCAGCTTGGCTAGGGCGGGCACTGAAGCTTTCTTT.

This clone was detected only once. The rearrangement uses TRBV6-5 and TRBJ1-2, with 8 bases lining up with TRBD1. Trimming cost V 9 bases and J 8 bases; bases outside gene matches: 11. The CDR3 contains 13 residues. Germline V gene lookup returns CDR1 MNHEY and CDR2 SVGAGI. DNA of the CDR3: TGTGCCAGTCAAACCGGGACAGGAAGAGGCTACACCTTC. Its protein is CASQTGTGRGYTF.

As DNA, the CDR3 is TGCGCCAGCAGCCAGGGAGCGGGGACTTCCTACAATGAGCAGTTCTTC. The encoded protein is CASSQGAGTSYNEQFF. The J gene is TRBJ2-1, the V gene TRBV4-1, with 7 nucleotides matching TRBD2. Germline V gene data show CDR1 as MGHRA and CDR2 as YSYEKL. The V gene end was trimmed by 3 bases and the J gene end by 1 base; junction bases not matched to a gene: 6. The CDR3 is made up of 16 amino acids.

Turning to this clone: Other DNA variants within this sample encode the same CDR3. The rearrangement joins TRBV5-1 to TRBJ1-1, with D hard to call. This CDR3 contains 14 residues. V was trimmed by 3 bases and J by 4 bases, leaving 13 bases between them. The germline V gene encodes CDR1 SGHRS and CDR2 YFSETQ. CDR3 loop: CASSSTGGSTEAFF. DNA for the CDR3: TGCGCCAGCAGCTCGACCGGAGGGAGCACTGAAGCTTTCTTT.

This clone was seen once. The V and J genes are TRBV6-5 and TRBJ1-6; TRBD1 agrees at 8 bases. The CDR3 contains 16 residues. Looked up from germline, CDR1 is MNHEY and CDR2 is SVGAGI. The J segment lost 3 bases and the V segment lost 3 bases, leaving 4 bases of the junction unmatched. The DNA for the CDR3 is TGTGCCAGCAGTTATGGACAGGGCATCTATAATTCACCCCTCCACTTT. This encodes CASSYGQGIYNSPLHF.

The gene calls are TRBV7-9 and TRBJ2-1, with TRBD2 identical over 9 bases. The CDR3 has 14 amino acids. The junction had 4 bases not matched to a gene; V was cut back by 1 base and J by 9 bases. In germline, CDR1 is SEHNR, CDR2 FQNEAQ (reference sequence). The DNA for the CDR3 is TGTGCCAGCAGCTTAGGCGGGGGGGCGCGTGAGCAGTTCTTC. It codes for CASSLGGGAREQFF.

This chain joins TRBV5-1 and TRBJ1-1, with D possibly TRBD1 on 6 matching bases. Trimming removed 3 bases at V and 2 bases at J, with 14 bases between. In germline, CDR1 is SGHRS, CDR2 YFSETQ. The CDR3 is 15 amino acids. The CDR3, as DNA: TGCGCCAGCAGCTCCTGGGACAAAACCAACACTGAAGCTTTCTTT. This gives the protein CASSSWDKTNTEAFF.

This chain connects TRBV7-6 to TRBJ1-3, with 7 bases aligning to TRBD1. Trimming removed 1 base from V and 0 bases from J; junction bases left unmatched: 6. CDR1 and CDR2 (germline): SGHVS, FNYEAQ. The CDR3 extends over 17 amino acids. CDR3 bases: TGTGCCAGCAGCTTAGAGTTCCAGGGGGGCTCTGGAAACACCATATATTTT. It yields the protein CASSLEFQGGSGNTIYF. The full variable domain, its missing parts supplied by reference TRBV7-6 and TRBJ1-3, is GAGVSQSPRYKVTKRGQDVALRCDPISGHVSLYWYRQALGQGPEFLTYFNYEAQQDKSGLPNDRFSAERPEGSISTLTIQRTEQRDSAMYRCASSLEFQGGSGNTIYFGEGSWLTVV.

This chain connects TRBV2 to TRBJ2-7, with 9 nucleotides matching TRBD2. Trimming took 7 bases from V and 0 from J; bases not matched to a gene: 7. Germline V CDR1 and CDR2: SNHLY, FYNNEI. This CDR3 has 15 amino acids. The CDR3 reads CASTAAGGISYEQYF. The CDR3 nucleotides read TGTGCCAGCACGGCCGCGGGGGGGATCTCCTACGAGCAGTACTTC.

This chain joins TRBV11-3 and TRBJ2-1, with D perhaps matching TRBD2 (7 bases). This CDR3 has 15 amino acids. Per germline, CDR1 SGHNT and CDR2 YENEEA. V was shortened by 3 bases and J by 2 bases, with 11 bases between the two germline ends. The CDR3 protein is CASSFRRGPYNEQFF. Written as DNA, the CDR3 is TGTGCCAGCAGCTTCCGGCGGGGGCCCTACAATGAGCAGTTCTTC.